These T cell receptor beta chains were read from a single sample in a study of blood T cell repertoires in COVID-19. This table comes from immunoSEQ multiplex PCR, and its TCRdb copy is limited to in-frame clones, with some not included. Of fewer than 250,000 clones listed, about 84% are singletons. Sequencing used PBMCs or T cells enriched from blood (not recorded which). Source of these receptors: a woman between 50 and 59 years old who had recovered from COVID-19. Each CDR3 is given with its conserved first and last residue. The D gene is left open where the match is weak. Size is stated for part of the rows, as once, few or many counts, or as a class when the clone is expanded.

V,size,D,length,J,DNA,CDR3
TRBV10-3,-,-,13,TRBJ1-2,TGTGCCATCAGTGAGGGGCAGGGGTATGGCTACACCTTC,CAISEGQGYGYTF
TRBV5-8,-,-,13,TRBJ1-6,TGTGCCAGCAGCTTCTTTGTTGATTCACCCCTCCACTTT,CASSFFVDSPLHF
TRBV2,few,-,13,TRBJ2-1,TGTGCCAGCAGTGAAGCAGTGATGAGTGAGCAGTTCTTC,CASSEAVMSEQFF
TRBV7-9,-,TRBD2,17,TRBJ2-7,TGTGCCAGCAGCCTCCCTAGCGGGAGGACCCCCTCCTACGAGCAGTACTTC,CASSLPSGRTPSYEQYF
TRBV11-2,-,TRBD1,15,TRBJ1-2,TGTGCCAGCAGCCCCTGGACAGGGCGCGACTATGGCTACACCTTC,CASSPWTGRDYGYTF
TRBV11-2,-,-,14,TRBJ1-4,TGTGCCAGCAGCTCTCCGAGAACTAATGAAAAACTGTTTTTT,CASSSPRTNEKLFF
TRBV25-1,-,-,13,TRBJ2-3,TGTGCCAGCACTAGGGGCTACACAGATACGCAGTATTTT,CASTRGYTDTQYF
TRBV5-3,-,TRBD2,14,TRBJ2-7,TGTGCCAGAAGCCAGGGACTAGCTTCGAACGAGCAGTACTTC,CARSQGLASNEQYF
TRBV19,-,-,16,TRBJ2-7,TGTGCCAGTAGTCCCCAGGGGCGGAGTAAATCCTACGAGCAGTACTTC,CASSPQGRSKSYEQYF
TRBV14,-,TRBD2,14,TRBJ2-7,TGTGCCAGCAGCCAAGATAGCGGGAGTGGCGAGCAGTACTTC,CASSQDSGSGEQYF
TRBV30,-,-,11,TRBJ1-1,TGTGCCTCAGAAACGTACACTGAAGCTTTCTTT,CASETYTEAFF
TRBV28,-,-,14,TRBJ2-1,TGTGCCAGCAGTTCTACCCTCGCGGCGGGGGCACCCCTCTTC,CASSSTLAAGAPLF
TRBV20-1,-,TRBD2,11,TRBJ2-7,TGCAGTGCTCGGGGAGGGTACGAGCAGTACTTC,CSARGGYEQYF
TRBV19,-,-,15,TRBJ1-2,TGTGCCAGTAGTCCCGTAGCGACAGGCGACTATGGCTACACCTTC,CASSPVATGDYGYTF
TRBV4-2,-,-,14,TRBJ2-7,TGTGCCAGCAGCCAAGGCGGGTCCTACTACGAGCAGTACTTC,CASSQGGSYYEQYF
TRBV19,-,-,12,TRBJ2-3,TGTGCCAGTAGTAGCAGGGCAGATACGCAGTATTTT,CASSSRADTQYF
TRBV18,-,-,16,TRBJ1-3,TGTGCCAGCTCACCAGTCAGGGGTGACTCTGGAAACACCATATATTTT,CASSPVRGDSGNTIYF
TRBV25-1,-,-,14,TRBJ1-1,TGTGCCAGCAGTGAATGGGAGAGGAACACTGAAGCTTTCTTT,CASSEWERNTEAFF
TRBV5-1,once,-,14,TRBJ1-6,TGCGCCAGCAACATCGAGGGAGGCAATTCACCCCTCCACTTT,CASNIEGGNSPLHF
TRBV28,once,-,16,TRBJ1-1,TGTGCCAGCACCAAGGGACTTCTAAAGCCTAACACTGAAGCTTTCTTT,CASTKGLLKPNTEAFF
TRBV18,-,TRBD1,14,TRBJ2-5,TGTGCCAGCTCACCGCCGACAGGGCAAGAGACCCAGTACTTC,CASSPPTGQETQYF
TRBV18,once,-,13,TRBJ2-5,TGTGCCAGCTCACCAGGGGGGAGAGAGACCCAGTACTTC,CASSPGGRETQYF
TRBV6-2/TRBV6-3,-,-,17,TRBJ1-2,TGTGCCAGCAGTTACCTCCCCGGAACAGGTACTAACTATGGCTACACCTTC,CASSYLPGTGTNYGYTF
TRBV7-9,-,TRBD2,18,TRBJ2-1,TGTGCCAGCAGCTCAAGTCGGCTAGCGGGAGGGAATTACAATGAGCAGTTCTTC,CASSSSRLAGGNYNEQFF
TRBV6-5,-,-,14,TRBJ2-7,TGTGCCAGCAGTTACGGACCCGGGACCTACGAGCAGTACTTC,CASSYGPGTYEQYF
TRBV9,-,TRBD2,16,TRBJ2-1,TGTGCCAGCAGCGTTCGAAGCGGGACCCTACAATATGAGCAGTTCTTC,CASSVRSGTLQYEQFF